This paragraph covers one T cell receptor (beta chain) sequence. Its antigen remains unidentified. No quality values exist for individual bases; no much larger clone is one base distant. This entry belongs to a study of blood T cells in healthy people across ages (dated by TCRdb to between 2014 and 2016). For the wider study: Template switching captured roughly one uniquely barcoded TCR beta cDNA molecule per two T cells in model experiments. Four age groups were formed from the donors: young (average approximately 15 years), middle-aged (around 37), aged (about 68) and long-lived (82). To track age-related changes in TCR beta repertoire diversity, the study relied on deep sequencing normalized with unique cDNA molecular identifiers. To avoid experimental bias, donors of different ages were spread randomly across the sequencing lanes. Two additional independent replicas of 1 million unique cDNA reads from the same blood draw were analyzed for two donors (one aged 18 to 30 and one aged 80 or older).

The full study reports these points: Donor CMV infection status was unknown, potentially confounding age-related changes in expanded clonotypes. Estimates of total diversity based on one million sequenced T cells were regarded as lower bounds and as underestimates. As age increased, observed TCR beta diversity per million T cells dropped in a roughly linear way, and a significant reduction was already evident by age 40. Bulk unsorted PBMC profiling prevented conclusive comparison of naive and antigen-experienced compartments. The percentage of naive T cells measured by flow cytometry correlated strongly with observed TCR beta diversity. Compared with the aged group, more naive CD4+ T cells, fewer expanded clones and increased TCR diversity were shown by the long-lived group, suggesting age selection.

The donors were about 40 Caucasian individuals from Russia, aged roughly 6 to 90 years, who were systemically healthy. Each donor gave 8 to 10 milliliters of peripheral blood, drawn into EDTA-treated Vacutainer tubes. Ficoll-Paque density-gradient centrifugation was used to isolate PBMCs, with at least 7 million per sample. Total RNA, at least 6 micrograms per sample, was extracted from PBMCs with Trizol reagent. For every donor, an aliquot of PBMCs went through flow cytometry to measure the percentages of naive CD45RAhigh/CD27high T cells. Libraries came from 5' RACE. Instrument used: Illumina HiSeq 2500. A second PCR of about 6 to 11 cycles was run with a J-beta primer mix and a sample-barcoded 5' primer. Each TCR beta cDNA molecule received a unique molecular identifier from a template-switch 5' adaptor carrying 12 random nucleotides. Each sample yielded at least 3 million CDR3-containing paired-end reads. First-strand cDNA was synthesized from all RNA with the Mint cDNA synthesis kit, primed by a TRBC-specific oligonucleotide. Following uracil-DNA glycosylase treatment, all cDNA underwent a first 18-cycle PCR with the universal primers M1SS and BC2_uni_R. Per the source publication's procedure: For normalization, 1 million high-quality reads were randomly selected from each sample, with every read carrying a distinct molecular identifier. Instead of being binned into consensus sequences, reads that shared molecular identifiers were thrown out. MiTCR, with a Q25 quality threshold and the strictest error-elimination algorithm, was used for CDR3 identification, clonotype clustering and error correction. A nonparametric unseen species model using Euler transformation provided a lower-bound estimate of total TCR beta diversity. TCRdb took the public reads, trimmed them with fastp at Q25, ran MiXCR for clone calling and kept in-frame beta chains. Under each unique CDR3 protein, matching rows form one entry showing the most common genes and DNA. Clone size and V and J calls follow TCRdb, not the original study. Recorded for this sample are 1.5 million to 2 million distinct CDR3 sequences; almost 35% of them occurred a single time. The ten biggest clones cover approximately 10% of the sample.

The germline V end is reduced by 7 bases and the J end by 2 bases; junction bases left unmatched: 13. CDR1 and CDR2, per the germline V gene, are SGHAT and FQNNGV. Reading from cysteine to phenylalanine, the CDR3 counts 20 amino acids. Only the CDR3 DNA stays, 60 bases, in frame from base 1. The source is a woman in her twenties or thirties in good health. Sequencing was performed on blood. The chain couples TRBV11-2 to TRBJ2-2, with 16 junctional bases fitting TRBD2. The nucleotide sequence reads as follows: TGTGCCAGCACCCCTCGTCTGGGACTAGCGGGAGGGTCTAACACCGGGGAGCTGTTTTTT. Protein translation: CASTPRLGLAGGSNTGELFF.